This T cell receptor beta chain comes out of a study of T cell repertoires in cytomegalovirus infection (dated by TCRdb to the late 2010s). At the level of the whole study: Recently identified HLA-C-restricted CMV epitopes, whose presentation resists viral immunomodulation, were targeted by peptide stimulations together with well-studied HLA-B-restricted epitopes. Because public TCR beta signatures pointed to carriage of CMV infection together with the matching HLA type, the HLA type of each donor mattered for the analysis.

The CDR3 spans 16 residues, from the cysteine through the phenylalanine. Left in the record is the CDR3 DNA by itself, 48 bases read in frame from the first base. The trim is 5 bases for V and 0 bases for J, with a gap of 14 bases between the germline ends. This clonotype occurred many times. What antigen it recognizes has not been identified. No clone much larger than this one lies a single base away; base qualities are absent. The treatment or condition label on this specimen signifies: in vitro stimulation with specific CMV peptide epitopes to enrich CMV-specific T cells. Here is what the overall study found, with its caveats: In both this cohort and an independent cohort of some 350 donors, the cumulative frequency of public TCR beta family members distinguished carriers of CMV infection plus the relevant HLA type. The ex vivo response was dominated by HLA-C-restricted CMV-specific TCR beta clonotypes, which also provided the single most frequent clonotype in two of eight donors.

This sample was sequenced with an Illumina HiSeq 1500. TCRdb applied fastp at Q25 and MiXCR to the public reads, then kept only in-frame beta chains. Each CDR3 protein gets just one entry, which takes the most common genes and DNA from the rows behind it. In all, the sample holds about 310,000 distinct CDR3 sequences, and around a quarter of those were seen once. About an eighth of the sample is held by the ten biggest clonotypes. Specimen: cultured PBMCs, collected from culture after CMV antigen stimulation. The chain couples TRBV12-3 or TRBV12-4 to TRBJ1-5, with the D gene call left open. The TCR sequence derives from a human donor in good health (CMV status not recorded). Some clones in this sample may be carry-over from other donors' samples. The DNA sequence follows: TGTGCCAGCAGTCCATACCATGGTATTAGCAATCAGCCCCAGCATTTT. Translated, this gives CASSPYHGISNQPQHF.